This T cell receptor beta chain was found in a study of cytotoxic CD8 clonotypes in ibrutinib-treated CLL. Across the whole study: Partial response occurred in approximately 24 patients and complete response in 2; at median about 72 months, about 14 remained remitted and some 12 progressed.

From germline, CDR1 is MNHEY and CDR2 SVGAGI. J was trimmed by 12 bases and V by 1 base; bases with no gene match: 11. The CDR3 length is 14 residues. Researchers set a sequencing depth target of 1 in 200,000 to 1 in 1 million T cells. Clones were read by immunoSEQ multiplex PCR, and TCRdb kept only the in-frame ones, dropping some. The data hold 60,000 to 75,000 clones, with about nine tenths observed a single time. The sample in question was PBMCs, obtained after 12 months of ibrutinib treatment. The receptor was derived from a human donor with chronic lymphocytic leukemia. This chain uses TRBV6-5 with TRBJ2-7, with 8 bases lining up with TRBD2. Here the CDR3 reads CASSYLGAATSAYF. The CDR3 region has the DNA TGTGCCAGCAGTTACTTAGGGGCCGCGACTAGCGCGTACTTC.